Described below is a single T cell receptor (beta chain) sequence and its context. The germline gives CDR1 MNHEY, CDR2 SVGEGT. Trimming removed 5 bases at V and 2 bases at J, with 16 bases between. This CDR3 contains 16 residues. These data come from a study of blood T cell repertoires in COVID-19. Study-wide background: There were acute and convalescent COVID-19 samples, and they came from the United States, Italy and Spain. In each case, the material was cDNA or gDNA derived from T cells, B-cell-depleted T cells, or PBMCs.

In the authors' workflow: Reference gene primer amplification yielded estimated nucleated cell counts. Generated by immunoSEQ multiplex PCR, the TCRdb table keeps only in-frame clones and is missing some. That table is the source of V, J and clone size, and D and trimming were worked out from the DNA. Here the sample spans 240,000 or so clones, over 75% being singletons. This clonotype was sampled from a young woman with acute or convalescent COVID-19. Sequencing used peripheral blood. The chain carries TRBV6-2 or TRBV6-3 and TRBJ2-1; tentatively, D is TRBD2 (6 bases). The DNA for the CDR3 is TGTGCCAGCAGTGTAAACGGGAGTCGAACCTACAATGAGCAGTTCTTC. Protein product: CASSVNGSRTYNEQFF.